This entry lists 29 T cell receptor beta chains sequenced from one sample in a study of blood T cell repertoires in COVID-19. Sequencing was performed with immunoSEQ multiplex PCR; in TCRdb, only in-frame clones are kept and a portion is missing. Among some 150,000 clones listed, roughly nine tenths were seen once. Specimen: peripheral blood. Every receptor here comes from a woman aged 40 to 50 with acute or convalescent COVID-19.

This clone was seen a single time. The gene calls are TRBV27 and TRBJ2-7, with unresolved D. The V gene lost 5 bases and the J gene lost 6 bases, with 14 bases spanning the gap. The CDR3 loop spans 13 amino acids. The germline V gene encodes CDR1 MNHEY and CDR2 SMNVEV (reference sequence). CDR3 coding DNA: TGTGCCAGCAGTCCGGAGACGCTCTTCGAGCAGTACTTC. Residues: CASSPETLFEQYF.

The V and J genes are TRBV2 and TRBJ2-1, with 12 bases that match TRBD2. The CDR3 runs 14 residues. Per germline, CDR1 SNHLY and CDR2 FYNNEI. The V segment lost 5 bases and the J segment 7 bases; nucleotides outside the gene matches: 3. The CDR3 sequence: CASSSTSGGNEQFF. The CDR3 DNA is TGTGCCAGCAGTTCTACTAGCGGGGGGAATGAGCAGTTCTTC.

V usage is TRBV30 and J usage is TRBJ2-5; tentatively, D is TRBD1 (5 bases). Looked up from germline, CDR1 is GTSNPN and CDR2 is SVGIG (reference sequence). CDR3 length equals 15 residues. The V gene lost 1 base and the J gene lost 2 bases, with 14 bases spanning the gap. Here the CDR3 reads CAWSANPGQQETQYF. The CDR3 nucleotides are TGTGCCTGGAGTGCAAACCCCGGACAACAAGAGACCCAGTACTTC.

The chain couples TRBV28 to TRBJ1-2; TRBD1 aligns across 8 bases. The J segment lost 4 bases and the V segment lost 7 bases, leaving 5 bases of the junction unmatched. The CDR3 extends over 13 amino acids. The germline V gene has CDR1 MDHEN and CDR2 SYDVKM. CDR3 sequence: CASTGQGLYGYTF. The CDR3 DNA is TGTGCCAGCACCGGACAGGGCCTCTATGGCTACACCTTC.

As to this clone: Other nucleotide sequences in the sample specify the same CDR3. The CDR3 DNA is TGTGCCAGCAGCCCCGACAGCAGCAATCAGCCCCAGCATTTT. Its protein is CASSPDSSNQPQHF. The rearrangement joins TRBV11-2 to TRBJ1-5; possible D gene TRBD1, 5 bases. From germline, CDR1 is SGHAT and CDR2 FQNNGV. V was trimmed by 5 bases and J by 1 base, leaving 9 bases between them. This CDR3 is built from 14 residues.

The genes are TRBV15 and TRBJ2-5; a possible D gene is TRBD2 (7 bases). The CDR3 length is 15 residues. Germline V gene lookup returns CDR1 LNHNV and CDR2 YYDKDF (reference sequence). The V and J ends lost 3 bases and 1 base respectively, with 12 bases between them. CDR3 loop: CATSSGGASQETQYF. The DNA for the CDR3 is TGTGCCACCAGCAGTGGGGGGGCGTCCCAAGAGACCCAGTACTTC. Based on the CDR3 plus reference TRBV15 and TRBJ2-5, the full variable domain is DAMVIQNPRYQVTQFGKPVTLSCSQTLNHNVMYWYQQKSSQAPKLLFHYYDKDFNNEADTPDNFQSRRPNTSFCFLDIRSPGLGDTAMYLCATSSGGASQETQYFGPGTRLLVL.

The gene calls are TRBV5-1 and TRBJ2-7; 9 bases align to TRBD1. The CDR3 runs to 18 residues. CDR1 is SGHRS, CDR2 YFSETQ, per germline. The junction had 20 bases not matched to a gene; V was cut back by 7 bases and J by 3 bases. This CDR3 reads CASVRLPPRTGDYYEQYF. DNA for the CDR3: TGCGCCAGCGTACGCCTACCCCCGAGGACAGGGGACTACTACGAGCAGTACTTC.

The chain is built from TRBV30 and TRBJ1-1; D might be TRBD1 (6 bases). Germline lookup yields CDR1 GTSNPN and CDR2 SVGIG (reference sequence). The CDR3 is 16 amino acids. Trimming stripped 2 bases from V and 1 base from J, with 17 bases between. CDR3: CAWSFTPGQRNTEAFF. CDR3 sequence (DNA): TGTGCCTGGAGTTTCACCCCGGGACAAAGGAACACTGAAGCTTTCTTT.

This clone was picked up one time. The J gene is TRBJ2-7, the V gene TRBV9; tentatively, D is TRBD1 (5 bases). With 0 bases removed from V and 1 base from J, the gap between germline ends came to 11 bases. CDR3 length equals 15 residues. Germline V lookup: CDR1 SGDLS, CDR2 YYNGEE. CDR3 nucleotides: TGTGCCAGCAGCGTAGGAACAGGCCGGTCCTACGAGCAGTACTTC. Translation: CASSVGTGRSYEQYF.

This sequence joins TRBV27 and TRBJ1-1, with 7 bases identical to TRBD1. The CDR3 loop spans 14 amino acids. From germline, CDR1 is MNHEY and CDR2 SMNVEV (reference sequence). V dropped 6 bases and J dropped 7; count of bases not matched to a gene: 11. CDR3 nucleotide sequence: TGTGCCAGCAGCAGCCCCGACAGGGTTAATGAAGCTTTCTTT. This gives the protein CASSSPDRVNEAFF.

The rearrangement links TRBV3-1 (or the pseudogene TRBV3-2) to TRBJ2-3; TRBD1 aligns across 9 bases. The CDR3 loop spans 18 amino acids. Germline V lookup: CDR1 LGHDT, CDR2 YNNKEL (reference sequence). Trimming removed 4 bases from V and 2 bases from J; junction bases left unmatched: 13. Here the CDR3 reads CASSPGLRQGGITDTQYF. The CDR3 DNA follows: TGTGCCAGCAGCCCTGGCCTTAGACAGGGGGGAATCACAGATACGCAGTATTTT.

This clone was recorded only once. In DNA, the CDR3 is TGTGCCAGCAGCGTAAGGCAGGGCGAAAACACTGAAGCTTTCTTT. Its translation is CASSVRQGENTEAFF. The chain uses TRBV9 and TRBJ1-1; tentatively, D is TRBD1 (5 bases). CDR1 and CDR2 from the germline V gene are SGDLS and YYNGEE. V was cut by 1 base and J by 2 bases, with 12 bases left in between. The CDR3 loop spans 15 amino acids.

The rearrangement uses TRBV5-5 and TRBJ2-7; no definite D call. Per germline, CDR1 SGHKS and CDR2 YYEKEE (reference sequence). The CDR3 is made up of 12 amino acids. Deletions cut 0 bases from V and 5 bases from J, with 6 bases between. The CDR3 reads CASSLGGHEQYF. DNA for the CDR3: TGTGCCAGCAGCTTGGGAGGCCACGAGCAGTACTTC.

The rearrangement links TRBV14 to TRBJ2-7; D gene unclear. The germline V gene has CDR1 SGHDN and CDR2 FVKESK. The CDR3 contains 15 residues. Trimming removed 4 bases from V and 2 bases from J, with 15 bases in between. The CDR3 is CASSPLGLSTYEQYF. DNA for the CDR3: TGTGCCAGCAGCCCCCTCGGGTTGAGCACCTACGAGCAGTACTTC.

The CDR3 DNA sequence: TGCAGCGTTGGGGGGGACTCCCACAACTGGGAGCAGTACTTC. Translation: CSVGGDSHNWEQYF. The chain combines TRBV29-1 with TRBJ2-7; tentative D call: TRBD2 (6 bases). V was clipped by 4 bases and J by 7 bases, with 20 bases between them. Germline lookup yields CDR1 SQVTM and CDR2 ANQGSEA. The CDR3 is made up of 14 amino acids.

V is TRBV10-1 and J is TRBJ2-1; 9 nucleotides align to TRBD2. Germline loops: CDR1 WNHNN, CDR2 SYGVQD (reference sequence). The CDR3 consists of 13 residues. J gave up 9 bases and V 6 bases, and 6 bases lay outside the gene matches. The CDR3 nucleotides read TGCGCCAGCAGCAAAGCGGGGGGAATTGAGCAGTTCTTC. As protein: CASSKAGGIEQFF.

CDR3: CASSLGAGVSYNEQFF. The CDR3 DNA follows: TGTGCCAGCAGCTTAGGGGCGGGAGTATCCTACAATGAGCAGTTCTTC. This chain joins TRBV11-3 and TRBJ2-1; 7 bases fit TRBD2. J gave up 1 base and V 1 base, and 4 bases lay outside the gene matches. CDR3 length equals 16 residues. Germline CDR1 and CDR2: SGHNT and YENEEA. The whole variable domain, remainder taken from reference TRBV11-3 and TRBJ2-1, is EAGVVQSPRYKIIEKKQPVAFWCNPISGHNTLYWYLQNLGQGPELLIRYENEEAVDDSQLPKDRFSAERLKGVDSTLKIQPAELGDSAVYLCASSLGAGVSYNEQFFGPGTRLTVL.

The rearrangement uses TRBV7-2 and TRBJ1-1; the D is unclear. The CDR3 consists of 13 residues. Germline CDR1 and CDR2: SGHTA and FQGNSA. The ends were cut back, 5 bases at V and 5 bases at J, with 12 bases in the middle. The CDR3 spells CASSVQRGTEAFF. The CDR3, as DNA: TGTGCCAGCAGCGTACAACGAGGAACTGAAGCTTTCTTT.

The chain is built from TRBV2 and TRBJ2-7; a weak D match, TRBD2 (5 bases). Between the trimmed V and J ends, which lost 7 bases and 4 bases, there was a span of 8 bases. This CDR3 contains 11 residues. Germline V gene sequence: CDR1 SNHLY, CDR2 FYNNEI. The CDR3 loop reads CASTGRYEQYF. The CDR3 DNA sequence: TGTGCCAGCACTGGGAGATACGAGCAGTACTTC.

The chain recombines TRBV6-1 with TRBJ1-3, with D uncertain. V lost 1 base and J 5 bases, leaving 9 bases between the germline ends. This CDR3 contains 14 residues. Germline assignment: CDR1 MNHNS and CDR2 SASEGT. The CDR3 region is CASSEVQNRNTIYF. DNA of the CDR3: TGTGCCAGCAGTGAAGTCCAGAATCGAAACACCATATATTTT.

The J gene is TRBJ1-2, the V gene TRBV28; D is uncertain. Trimming removed 4 bases from V and 4 bases from J, with 13 bases in between. The CDR3 contains 14 residues. The V gene's germline CDR1 is MDHEN and CDR2 SYDVKM. The DNA for the CDR3 is TGTGCCAGCAGTTCCTCACCTACCGGCTATGGCTACACCTTC. This sequence encodes CASSSSPTGYGYTF.

The chain joins TRBV5-1 to TRBJ1-3; no clear D gene. From germline, CDR1 is SGHRS and CDR2 YFSETQ. V gave up 3 bases and J gave up 0 bases, with 13 bases separating them. This CDR3 region has 16 residues. Here the CDR3 DNA reads TGCGCCAGCAGCTCCTCCGGGATTCACTCTGGAAACACCATATATTTT. This sequence encodes CASSSSGIHSGNTIYF.

The chain carries TRBV28 and TRBJ1-6; D is uncertain. Germline-derived CDR1 and CDR2 are MDHEN and SYDVKM. The V gene lost 10 bases and the J gene lost 9 bases, with 19 bases spanning the gap. The CDR3 covers 14 residues. The CDR3 sequence is CATSRVRAISPLHF. CDR3 nucleotides: TGTGCCACCTCCCGGGTCCGTGCAATTTCACCCCTCCACTTT.

This chain links TRBV3-1 (or the pseudogene TRBV3-2) with TRBJ2-2; TRBD2 is a possible D gene (6 bases). The length of the CDR3 is 16 residues. Between the trimmed V and J ends, which lost 0 bases and 4 bases, there was a span of 12 bases. Per germline, CDR1 LGHDT and CDR2 YNNKEL (reference sequence). CDR3 loop: CASSQEAPRGTGELFF. The CDR3 DNA sequence: TGTGCCAGCAGCCAAGAGGCTCCGCGGGGCACCGGGGAGCTGTTTTTT.

The chain recombines TRBV4-1 with TRBJ1-2; 8 bases fit TRBD1. CDR3 size: 16 residues. With V trimmed by 5 bases and J by 1 base, 9 bases remained unmatched. Germline assignment: CDR1 MGHRA and CDR2 YSYEKL. The CDR3 region has the DNA TGCGCCAGCAGCGGAAAAAGGACAGGGCTTAACTATGGCTACACCTTC. This gives the protein CASSGKRTGLNYGYTF.

The chain has TRBV6-2 or TRBV6-3 and TRBJ1-2; the D is unclear. CDR3 length equals 16 residues. With 2 bases removed from V and 2 bases from J, the gap between germline ends came to 15 bases. CDR1 is MNHEY and CDR2 is SVGEGT in the germline V gene. The CDR3 nucleotides read TGTGCCAGCAGTTACCCCACGGGGAGAAGCAACTATGGCTACACCTTC. Residues: CASSYPTGRSNYGYTF.

The chain combines TRBV10-3 with TRBJ1-1; tentative D call: TRBD1 (6 bases). V gave up 10 bases and J gave up 1 base, with 13 bases separating them. Germline V CDR1 and CDR2: ENHRY, SYGVKD. The CDR3 contains 13 residues. The CDR3 sequence is CATVLQGNTEAFF. CDR3 DNA sequence: TGTGCCACCGTACTACAGGGGAACACTGAAGCTTTCTTT.

This chain links TRBV11-3 with TRBJ1-1; the D gene is possibly TRBD1 (5 bases). CDR1 and CDR2 from the germline V gene are SGHNT and YENEEA. Trimming removed 5 bases from V and 0 bases from J, with 7 bases in between. This CDR3 spans 13 amino acids. The CDR3 DNA sequence: TGTGCCAGCAGCCAAGGGGTGAACACTGAAGCTTTCTTT. As protein: CASSQGVNTEAFF.

The rearrangement uses TRBV10-3 and TRBJ2-3, with 9 bases lining up with TRBD2. V lost 4 bases and J lost 2; bases outside the gene matches: 4. The CDR3 runs 15 residues. The germline gives CDR1 ENHRY, CDR2 SYGVKD. CDR3 DNA sequence: TGTGCCATCAGTGGGGGGACTAGCAACACAGATACGCAGTATTTT. Residues: CAISGGTSNTDTQYF.